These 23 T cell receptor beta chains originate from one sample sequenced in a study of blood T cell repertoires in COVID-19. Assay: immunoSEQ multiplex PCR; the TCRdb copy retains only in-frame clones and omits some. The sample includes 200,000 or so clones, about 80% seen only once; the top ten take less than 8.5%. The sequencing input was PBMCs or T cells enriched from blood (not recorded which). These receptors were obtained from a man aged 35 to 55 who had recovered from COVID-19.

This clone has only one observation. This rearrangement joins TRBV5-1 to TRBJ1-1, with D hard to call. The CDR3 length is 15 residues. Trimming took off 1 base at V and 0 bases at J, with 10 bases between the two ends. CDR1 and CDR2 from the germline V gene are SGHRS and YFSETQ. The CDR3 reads CASSLSPHLNTEAFF. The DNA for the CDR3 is TGCGCCAGCAGCTTGTCCCCTCACTTGAACACTGAAGCTTTCTTT. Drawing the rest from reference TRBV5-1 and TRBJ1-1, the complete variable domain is KAGVTQTPRYLIKTRGQQVTLSCSPISGHRSVSWYQQTPGQGLQFLFEYFSETQRNKGNFPGRFSGRQFSNSRSEMNVSTLELGDSALYLCASSLSPHLNTEAFFGQGTRLTVV.

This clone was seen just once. CDR3 sequence (DNA): TGTGCCAGCAGCTTAAATAGTCGGTCTACGCAGTATTTT. Translated: CASSLNSRSTQYF. This sequence joins TRBV7-9 and TRBJ2-3; D is unresolved. V lost 2 bases and J lost 8, with 11 bases in between. Germline CDR1 reads SEHNR; CDR2 reads FQNEAQ (reference sequence). The CDR3 length is 13 residues.

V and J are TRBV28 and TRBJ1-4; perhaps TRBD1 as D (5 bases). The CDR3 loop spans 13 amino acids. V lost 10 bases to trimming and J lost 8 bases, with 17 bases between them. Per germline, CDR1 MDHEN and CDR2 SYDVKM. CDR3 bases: TGTGCCATCGGGACGGGGGGTAGGGAAAAACTGTTTTTT. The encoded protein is CAIGTGGREKLFF.

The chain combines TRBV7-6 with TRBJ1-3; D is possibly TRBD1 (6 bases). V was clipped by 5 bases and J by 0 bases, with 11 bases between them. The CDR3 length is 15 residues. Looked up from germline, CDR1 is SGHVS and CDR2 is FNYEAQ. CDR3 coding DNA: TGTGCCAGCAGCCTGCAGGGGTTCTCTGGAAACACCATATATTTT. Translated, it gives CASSLQGFSGNTIYF.

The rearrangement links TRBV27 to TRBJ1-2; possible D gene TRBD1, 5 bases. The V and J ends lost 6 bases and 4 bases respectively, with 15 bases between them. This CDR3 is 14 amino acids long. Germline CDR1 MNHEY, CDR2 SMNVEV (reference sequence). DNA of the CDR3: TGTGCCAGCAGCTCACCGGGACTCGGCTATGGCTACACCTTC. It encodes CASSSPGLGYGYTF.

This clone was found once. In DNA form, the CDR3 reads TGTGCCAGCAGTTCGGGACATAGGAAGCATTTT. It translates to CASSSGHRKHF. The chain joins TRBV12-3 or TRBV12-4 to TRBJ1-5; tentative D call: TRBD1 (6 bases). Trimming took off 4 bases at V and 14 bases at J, with 12 bases between the two ends. The CDR3 is 11 amino acids.

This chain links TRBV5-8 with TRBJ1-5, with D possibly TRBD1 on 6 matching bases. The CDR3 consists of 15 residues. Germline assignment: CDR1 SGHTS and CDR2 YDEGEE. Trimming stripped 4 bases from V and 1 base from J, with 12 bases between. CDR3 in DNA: TGTGCCAGCAGCCCCAGGGGCCCCAGCAATCAGCCCCAGCATTTT. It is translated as CASSPRGPSNQPQHF.

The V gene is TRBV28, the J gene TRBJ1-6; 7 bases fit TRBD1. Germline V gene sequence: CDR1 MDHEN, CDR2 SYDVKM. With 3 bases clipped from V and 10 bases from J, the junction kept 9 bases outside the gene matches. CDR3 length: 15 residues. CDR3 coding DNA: TGTGCCAGCAGTTTGGCGCAGGGGGGACGCTCACCCCTCCACTTT. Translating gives CASSLAQGGRSPLHF.

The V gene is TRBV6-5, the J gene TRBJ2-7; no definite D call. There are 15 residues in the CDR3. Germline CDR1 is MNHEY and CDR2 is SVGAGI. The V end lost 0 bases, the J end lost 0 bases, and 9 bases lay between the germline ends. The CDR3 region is CASSYSFLSSYEQYF. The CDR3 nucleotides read TGTGCCAGCAGTTACTCGTTTCTGAGCTCCTACGAGCAGTACTTC.

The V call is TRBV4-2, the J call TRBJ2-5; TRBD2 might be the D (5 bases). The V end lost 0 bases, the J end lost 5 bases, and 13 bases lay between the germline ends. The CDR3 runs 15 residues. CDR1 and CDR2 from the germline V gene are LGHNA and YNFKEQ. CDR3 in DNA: TGTGCCAGCAGCCAAGATCCTGGACGCGGGGAGACCCAGTACTTC. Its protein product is CASSQDPGRGETQYF.

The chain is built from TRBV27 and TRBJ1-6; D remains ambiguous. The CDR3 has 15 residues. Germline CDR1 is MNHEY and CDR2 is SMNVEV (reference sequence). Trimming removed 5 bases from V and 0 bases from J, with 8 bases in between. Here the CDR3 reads CASSERNSYNSPLHF. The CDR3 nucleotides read TGTGCCAGCAGTGAGCGAAACTCCTATAATTCACCCCTCCACTTT.

The CDR3 spells CSAVESGGPSYF. CDR3 DNA sequence: TGCAGCGCCGTAGAAAGCGGGGGGCCCTCTTACTTC. This chain connects TRBV29-1 to TRBJ2-7, with TRBD2 identical over 9 bases. J lost 13 bases, V lost 7 bases, and 14 bases had no gene match. CDR1 and CDR2 from the germline V gene are SQVTM and ANQGSEA. There are 12 residues in the CDR3.

The CDR3 DNA is TGCGCCAGCAGCCCAGACAGGGGGAGCAATCAGCCCCAGCATTTT. Protein product: CASSPDRGSNQPQHF. The V gene is TRBV4-1, the J gene TRBJ1-5; TRBD1 aligns across 9 bases. The CDR3 is made up of 15 amino acids. V lost 4 bases and J lost 1; bases outside the gene matches: 2. CDR1 and CDR2 from the germline V gene are MGHRA and YSYEKL.

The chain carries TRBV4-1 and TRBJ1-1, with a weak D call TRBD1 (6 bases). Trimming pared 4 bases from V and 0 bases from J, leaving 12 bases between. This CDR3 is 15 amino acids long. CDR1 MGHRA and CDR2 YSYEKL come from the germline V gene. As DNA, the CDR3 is TGCGCCAGCAGCCCTCAGCAGGGGATGAACACTGAAGCTTTCTTT. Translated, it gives CASSPQQGMNTEAFF.

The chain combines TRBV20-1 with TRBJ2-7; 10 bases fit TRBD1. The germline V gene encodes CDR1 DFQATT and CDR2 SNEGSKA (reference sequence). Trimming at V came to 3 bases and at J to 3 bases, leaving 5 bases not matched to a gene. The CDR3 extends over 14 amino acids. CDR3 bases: TGCAGTGCTAGTGGACAGGGGGTCCTCTACGAGCAGTACTTC. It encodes CSASGQGVLYEQYF.

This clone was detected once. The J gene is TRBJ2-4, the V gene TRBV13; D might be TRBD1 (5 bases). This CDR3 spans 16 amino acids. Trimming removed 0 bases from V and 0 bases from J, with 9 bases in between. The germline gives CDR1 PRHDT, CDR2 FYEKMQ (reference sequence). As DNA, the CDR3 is TGTGCCAGCAGCTTAGGGATCGACAGAGCCAAAAACATTCAGTACTTC. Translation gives CASSLGIDRAKNIQYF.

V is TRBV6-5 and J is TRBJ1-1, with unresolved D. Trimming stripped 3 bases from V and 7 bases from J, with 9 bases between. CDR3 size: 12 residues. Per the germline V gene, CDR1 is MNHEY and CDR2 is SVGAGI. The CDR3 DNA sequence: TGTGCCAGCAGTTATGGGCCCGATGAAGCTTTCTTT. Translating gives CASSYGPDEAFF.

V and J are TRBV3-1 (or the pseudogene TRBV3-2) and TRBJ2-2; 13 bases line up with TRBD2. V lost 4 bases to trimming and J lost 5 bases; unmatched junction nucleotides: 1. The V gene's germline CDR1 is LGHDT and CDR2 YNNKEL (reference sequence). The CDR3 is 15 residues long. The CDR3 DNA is TGTGCCAGCAGCCTGGGACTAGCGGGGACCGGGGAGCTGTTTTTT. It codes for CASSLGLAGTGELFF.

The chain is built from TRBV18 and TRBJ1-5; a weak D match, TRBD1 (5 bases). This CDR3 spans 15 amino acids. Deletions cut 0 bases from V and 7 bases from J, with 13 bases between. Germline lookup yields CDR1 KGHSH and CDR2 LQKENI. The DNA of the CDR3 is TGTGCCAGCTCACCACCGTCACAGGATAGACAGCCCCAGCATTTT. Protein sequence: CASSPPSQDRQPQHF.

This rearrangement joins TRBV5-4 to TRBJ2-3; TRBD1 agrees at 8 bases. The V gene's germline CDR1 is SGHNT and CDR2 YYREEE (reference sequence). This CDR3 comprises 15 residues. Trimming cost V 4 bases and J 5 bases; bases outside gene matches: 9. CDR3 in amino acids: CASSLGQGVLDTQYF. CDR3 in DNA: TGTGCCAGCAGCCTCGGACAGGGTGTTCTAGATACGCAGTATTTT.

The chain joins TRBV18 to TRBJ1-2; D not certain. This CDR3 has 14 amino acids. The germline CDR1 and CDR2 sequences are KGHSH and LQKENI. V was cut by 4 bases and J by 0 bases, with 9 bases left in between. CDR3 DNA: TGTGCCAGCTCACACCAACGGGCTAACTATGGCTACACCTTC. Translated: CASSHQRANYGYTF.

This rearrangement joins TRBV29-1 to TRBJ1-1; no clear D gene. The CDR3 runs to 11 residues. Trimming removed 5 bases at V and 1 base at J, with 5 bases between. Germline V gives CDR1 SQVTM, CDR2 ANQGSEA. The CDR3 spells CSVQENTEAFF. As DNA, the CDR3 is TGCAGCGTTCAGGAGAACACTGAAGCTTTCTTT.

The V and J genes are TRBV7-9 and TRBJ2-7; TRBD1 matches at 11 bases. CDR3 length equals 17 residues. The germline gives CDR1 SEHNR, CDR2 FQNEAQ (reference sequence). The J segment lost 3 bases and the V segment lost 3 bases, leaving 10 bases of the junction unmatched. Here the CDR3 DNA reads TGTGCCAGCAGCTTCGGACAGGGGGCGCTTCTCTACTACGAGCAGTACTTC. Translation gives CASSFGQGALLYYEQYF.